The rows below give T cell receptor beta chains drawn from one sample of a study of blood T cell repertoires in COVID-19. Some clones are missing from TCRdb's copy, which holds only in-frame ones; the method was immunoSEQ multiplex PCR. The data contain around 180,000 clones, 70% to 90% of them seen just once; the ten biggest clones take up 2.1%. The sample comprised peripheral blood. All receptors come from a man aged 70 or older with active or convalescent COVID-19. CDR3s include the opening cysteine and the closing phenylalanine or tryptophan. A D gene is named only where the DNA matches it firmly. Expanded clones get a size class; other rows say once, few or many, or leave the size out.

.	TRBV5-4	TRBD1	TRBJ2-7	CASSRRMAGTGAYEQYF	TGTGCCAGCAGCCGCAGGATGGCCGGGACAGGCGCTTACGAGCAGTACTTC
.	TRBV7-8	.	TRBJ2-7	CASSLGWGSSYEQYF	TGTGCCAGCAGCTTGGGGTGGGGCAGTTCCTACGAGCAGTACTTC
once	TRBV3-1/TRBV3-2	TRBD2	TRBJ2-1	CASSQGAGGQNEQFF	TGTGCCAGCAGCCAAGGTGCGGGGGGGCAGAATGAGCAGTTCTTC
.	TRBV19	.	TRBJ1-5	CASWWGLGQPQHF	TGTGCCAGTTGGTGGGGGCTTGGTCAGCCCCAGCATTTT
.	TRBV6-4	.	TRBJ1-6	CASRQDSVGSPLHF	TGTGCCAGCAGGCAAGACAGTGTCGGGTCACCCCTCCACTTT
.	TRBV2	.	TRBJ1-4	CASRGDTATNEKLFF	TGTGCCAGCAGAGGGGACACCGCAACTAATGAAAAACTGTTTTTT
.	TRBV2	TRBD1	TRBJ2-5	CASSEGGQGRETQYF	TGTGCCAGCAGTGAGGGGGGACAGGGGAGGGAGACCCAGTACTTC
.	TRBV12-3/TRBV12-4	.	TRBJ2-1	CASSSPRGEQFF	TGTGCCAGCAGTTCCCCGCGGGGTGAGCAGTTCTTC
.	TRBV12-5	TRBD1	TRBJ1-2	CASGPDRGYGYTF	TGTGCTAGTGGACCTGACAGGGGCTATGGCTACACCTTC
.	TRBV27	.	TRBJ1-6	CASSSPGSPLHF	TGTGCCAGCAGTTCCCCAGGGTCACCCCTCCACTTT
.	TRBV3-1/TRBV3-2	TRBD1	TRBJ2-5	CASSPGTGSLETQYF	TGTGCCAGCAGCCCTGGGACAGGGAGCTTGGAGACCCAGTACTTC
.	TRBV10-1	.	TRBJ1-3	CASSHDSRPQRNTIYF	TGCGCCAGCAGCCATGACAGTAGACCTCAAAGGAACACCATATATTTT
.	TRBV15	TRBD1	TRBJ2-7	CATSRPTTGSEQYF	TGTGCCACCAGCAGACCAACGACAGGGTCCGAGCAGTACTTC
.	TRBV10-3	TRBD1	TRBJ1-6	CAITYDRVGSPLHF	TGTGCCATCACCTACGACAGGGTAGGTTCACCCCTCCACTTT
.	TRBV7-9	.	TRBJ1-1	CASSLSQGYTEAFF	TGTGCCAGCAGCTTATCCCAGGGATATACTGAAGCTTTCTTT
.	TRBV6-6	.	TRBJ2-4	CATIYRAAKNIQYF	TGTGCCACCATCTACAGGGCGGCCAAAAACATTCAGTACTTC
.	TRBV27	.	TRBJ1-1	CASSLASVRGGTEAFF	TGTGCCAGCAGTTTAGCCTCGGTCCGGGGTGGCACTGAAGCTTTCTTT
.	TRBV28	TRBD2	TRBJ2-1	CASSPSGRFSYNEQFF	TGTGCCAGCAGCCCTAGCGGGAGATTCTCCTACAATGAGCAGTTCTTC
once	TRBV11-2	.	TRBJ2-2	CASSLNPTNTGELFF	TGTGCCAGCAGCTTAAACCCTACGAACACCGGGGAGCTGTTTTTT
.	TRBV18	TRBD1	TRBJ1-1	CASSPLTGGMNTEAFF	TGTGCCAGCTCACCCCTGACAGGGGGCATGAACACTGAAGCTTTCTTT
once	TRBV7-6	TRBD1	TRBJ2-3	CASSFPDRACTDTQYF	TGTGCCAGCAGCTTCCCGGACAGGGCGTGCACAGATACGCAGTATTTT
.	TRBV7-8	TRBD2	TRBJ2-3	CASSLQTSVADTQYF	TGTGCCAGCAGCTTACAGACTAGCGTGGCAGATACGCAGTATTTT
once	TRBV9	TRBD1	TRBJ2-7	CASSVGTGVKFEQYF	TGTGCCAGCAGCGTAGGGACAGGGGTTAAATTCGAGCAGTACTTC
.	TRBV6-5	.	TRBJ1-6	CASSQGTYNSPLHF	TGTGCCAGCAGTCAGGGCACCTATAATTCACCCCTCCACTTT
.	TRBV7-9	.	TRBJ1-6	CASRSRRSNSPLHF	TGTGCCAGCAGATCTCGGCGGTCGAATTCACCCCTCCACTTT
.	TRBV5-1	.	TRBJ2-7	CASSLSGIQGYEQYF	TGCGCCAGCAGCTTGTCGGGCATACAGGGTTACGAGCAGTACTTC
.	TRBV5-5	TRBD1	TRBJ1-1	CASSLEGQGTEAFF	TGTGCCAGCAGCTTGGAGGGACAGGGCACTGAAGCTTTCTTT